The 12 T cell receptor beta chains reported below all come from one sample, sequenced in a study of OX40 agonist ivuxolimab in advanced cancers. Sequenced by immunoSEQ multiplex PCR; TCRdb stores in-frame clones only, minus some. The repertoire has about 83,000 clones, approximately 79% of them found once; the top ten carry roughly 1.8%. The starting material was CD4+ or CD8+ T cells sorted from blood, obtained in a trial of the OX40 agonist ivuxolimab. The receptors here all came from an adult with an advanced solid tumor such as melanoma, head and neck, liver or kidney cancer.

This clone was seen a handful of times. The V gene is TRBV28, the J gene TRBJ2-7; D remains ambiguous. Per the germline V gene, CDR1 is MDHEN and CDR2 is SYDVKM. The V gene lost 3 bases and the J gene lost 3 bases, with 3 bases spanning the gap. The CDR3 covers 11 residues. CDR3 amino acids: CASSLYYEQYF. CDR3 nucleotide sequence: TGTGCCAGCAGTTTGTACTACGAGCAGTACTTC. Supplemented by reference TRBV28 and TRBJ2-7, the full variable domain reads DVKVTQSSRYLVKRTGEKVFLECVQDMDHENMFWYRQDPGLGLRLIYFSYDVKMKEKGDIPEGYSVSREKKERFSLILESASTNQTSMYLCASSLYYEQYFGPGTRLTVT.

The chain carries TRBV1 and TRBJ2-7; the table assigns TRBD1, which was not confirmed against the DNA. TRBV1 is annotated as a pseudogene. The CDR3 consists of 17 residues. CDR3 DNA: TGCACCAGCAGCCAAGAAGGCCGGACAGGCAAGTCCTACGAGCAGTACTTC. Translation: CTSSQEGRTGKSYEQYF.

The V and J genes are TRBV7-9 and TRBJ2-1; D perhaps matches TRBD1 (7 bases). This CDR3 region has 14 residues. In germline, CDR1 is SEHNR, CDR2 FQNEAQ (reference sequence). Trimming left V 5 bases short and J 7 bases short, with 15 bases between. The CDR3 spells CASSDQAGGNEQFF. Written as DNA, the CDR3 is TGTGCCAGCAGCGACCAAGCAGGGGGGAATGAGCAGTTCTTC.

The chain has TRBV29-1 and TRBJ1-1; 7 bases are shared with TRBD1. V shed 5 bases and J 0 bases; nucleotides not matched to a gene: 9. The germline V gene encodes CDR1 SQVTM and CDR2 ANQGSEA. The CDR3 totals 15 residues. CDR3 region: CSVHLQGPLNTEAFF. The CDR3 DNA is TGCAGCGTTCACTTACAGGGGCCGTTGAACACTGAAGCTTTCTTT.

This clone showed up just once. The CDR3 loop reads CAWSLAGEQYF. CDR3 bases: TGTGCCTGGAGTTTAGCGGGCGAGCAGTACTTC. The V gene is TRBV30, the J gene TRBJ2-7; 7 bases align to TRBD2. This CDR3 region has 11 residues. V shed 2 bases and J 6 bases; nucleotides not matched to a gene: 1. Germline loops: CDR1 GTSNPN, CDR2 SVGIG (reference sequence).

This clone was observed a single time. This chain uses TRBV2 with TRBJ2-3, with D possibly being TRBD1 (5 bases). Germline CDR1 reads SNHLY; CDR2 reads FYNNEI. The V end lost 4 bases, the J end lost 2 bases, and 10 bases lay between the germline ends. This CDR3 has 14 residues. CDR3 residues: CASSAGIATDTQYF. The CDR3 DNA is TGTGCCAGCAGTGCAGGGATAGCCACAGATACGCAGTATTTT. The variable domain in full, with the rest retrieved from reference TRBV2 and TRBJ2-3, is EPEVTQTPSHQVTQMGQEVILRCVPISNHLYFYWYRQILGQKVEFLVSFYNNEISEKSEIFDDQFSVERPDGSNFTLKIRSTKLEDSAMYFCASSAGIATDTQYFGPGTRLTVL.

This clone was detected a few times. J is TRBJ1-1 and V is TRBV5-1; 11 bases match TRBD1. With 7 bases clipped from V and 6 bases from J, the junction kept 8 bases outside the gene matches. The CDR3 runs 14 residues. The V gene's germline CDR1 is SGHRS and CDR2 YFSETQ. The CDR3 DNA reads TGCGCCAGCTCAAGGACAGGGGGCAAGGCTGAAGCTTTCTTT. Protein sequence: CASSRTGGKAEAFF. Using reference TRBV5-1 and TRBJ1-1 for the parts outside the CDR3, the full variable domain is KAGVTQTPRYLIKTRGQQVTLSCSPISGHRSVSWYQQTPGQGLQFLFEYFSETQRNKGNFPGRFSGRQFSNSRSEMNVSTLELGDSALYLCASSRTGGKAEAFFGQGTRLTVV.

The chain combines TRBV7-2 with TRBJ1-6; maybe TRBD1 (5 bases). Germline loops: CDR1 SGHTA, CDR2 FQGNSA. The CDR3 covers 15 residues. V was pared by 5 bases and J by 7 bases, with 15 bases between. CDR3 nucleotide sequence: TGTGCCAGCAGCCACGGGGCGGGGGAAAATTCACCCCTCCACTTT. This codes for CASSHGAGENSPLHF.

This chain connects TRBV7-2 to TRBJ1-1; D uncertain. Germline V CDR1 and CDR2: SGHTA, FQGNSA. The CDR3 runs 14 residues. The V and J ends lost 3 bases and 6 bases respectively, with 14 bases between them. The CDR3 reads CASSFQTRRPEAFF. The DNA for the CDR3 is TGTGCCAGCAGCTTCCAGACGAGACGGCCTGAAGCTTTCTTT.

The V call is TRBV5-1, the J call TRBJ1-4; 8 bases line up with TRBD1. Germline loops: CDR1 SGHRS, CDR2 YFSETQ. This CDR3 is built from 14 residues. V lost 4 bases to trimming and J lost 5 bases; unmatched junction nucleotides: 4. The DNA for the CDR3 is TGCGCCAGCAGCCGGACAGGGCTGAATGAAAAACTGTTTTTT. This gives the protein CASSRTGLNEKLFF.

This chain connects TRBV2 to TRBJ2-7; 11 bases map to TRBD1. The length of the CDR3 is 14 residues. Germline V CDR1 and CDR2: SNHLY, FYNNEI. V shed 7 bases, J shed 3 bases, and the junction held 5 bases outside the gene matches. CDR3 coding DNA: TGTGCCAGCAAGTCCGGGACAGGGGGCTACGAGCAGTACTTC. Its translation: CASKSGTGGYEQYF.

The rearrangement uses TRBV9 and TRBJ2-1; D is perhaps TRBD2 (5 bases). V was pared by 3 bases and J by 0 bases, with 10 bases between. The CDR3 spans 15 residues. Germline lookup yields CDR1 SGDLS and CDR2 YYNGEE. The CDR3 spells CASSAQRGSYNEQFF. The CDR3 DNA reads TGTGCCAGCAGCGCCCAACGGGGCTCCTACAATGAGCAGTTCTTC.